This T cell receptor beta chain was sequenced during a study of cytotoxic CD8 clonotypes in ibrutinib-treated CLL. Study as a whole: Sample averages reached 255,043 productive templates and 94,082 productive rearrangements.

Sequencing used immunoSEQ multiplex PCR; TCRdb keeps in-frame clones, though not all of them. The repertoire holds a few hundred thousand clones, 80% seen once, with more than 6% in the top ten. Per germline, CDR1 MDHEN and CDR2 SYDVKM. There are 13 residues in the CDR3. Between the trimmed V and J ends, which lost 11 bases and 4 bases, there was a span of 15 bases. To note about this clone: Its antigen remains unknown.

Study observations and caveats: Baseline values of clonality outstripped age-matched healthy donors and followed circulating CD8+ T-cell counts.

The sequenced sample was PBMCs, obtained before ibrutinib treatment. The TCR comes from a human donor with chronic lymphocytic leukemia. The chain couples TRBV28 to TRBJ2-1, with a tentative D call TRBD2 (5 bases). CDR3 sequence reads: CAVGRLDYNEQFF. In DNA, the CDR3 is TGTGCCGTAGGGAGATTGGATTACAATGAGCAGTTCTTC.